The 5 T cell receptor beta chains given below trace back to one sample, sequenced in a study of blood T cells in healthy people across ages. A J-beta primer mix and a sample-barcoded 5' primer were used in a second PCR of about 6 to 12 cycles. MiXCR, applied by TCRdb to the 5' RACE reads, yields one record per CDR3 protein. The sample shows about 830,000 distinct CDR3 sequences, more than 45% of them seen only once. The sequencing input was blood. All receptors come from a man aged 30-40 years in good health.

The genes are TRBV12-3 or TRBV12-4 and TRBJ2-4; D not resolved. V lost 0 bases and J 9 bases, leaving 3 bases between the germline ends. This CDR3 spans 11 amino acids. This CDR3 reads CASSLAGIQYF. In DNA, the CDR3 is TGTGCCAGCAGTTTAGCGGGCATTCAGTACTTC.

This chain connects TRBV5-8 to TRBJ1-2; 9 bases align to TRBD1. Germline values: CDR1 SGHTS, CDR2 YDEGEE. V dropped 3 bases and J dropped 4; count of bases not matched to a gene: 10. This CDR3 is 16 amino acids long. This CDR3 is CASSYRDREASYGYTF. CDR3 DNA: TGTGCCAGCAGCTATAGGGACAGGGAAGCTAGCTATGGCTACACCTTC.

The chain employs TRBV7-9 and TRBJ1-2, with D unresolved. V was trimmed by 4 bases and J by 0 bases, leaving 12 bases between them. Germline V gene lookup returns CDR1 SEHNR and CDR2 FQNEAQ (reference sequence). This CDR3 spans 15 amino acids. CDR3 DNA: TGTGCCAGCAGCTCTCCGCGGGAGACTAACTATGGCTACACCTTC. Protein sequence: CASSSPRETNYGYTF.

This sequence joins TRBV7-9 and TRBJ2-7, with a weak D call TRBD2 (5 bases). This CDR3 comprises 12 residues. Germline CDR1 SEHNR, CDR2 FQNEAQ (reference sequence). Trimming cost V 5 bases and J 5 bases, with 10 bases left between them. The CDR3 spells CASSPTRDEQYF. For the CDR3, the DNA is TGTGCCAGCAGCCCAACGAGGGACGAGCAGTACTTC.

The chain is built from TRBV29-1 and TRBJ2-7; possible D gene TRBD2, 5 bases. Trimming removed 5 bases at V and 1 base at J, with 12 bases between. CDR1 is SQVTM and CDR2 is ANQGSEA in the germline V gene. The length of the CDR3 is 13 residues. This CDR3 is CSVLGSGSYEQYF. The CDR3 bases are TGCAGCGTTCTTGGCAGCGGTTCCTACGAGCAGTACTTC.